The rows below give T cell receptor beta chains drawn from one sample of a study of identical twins. A single record per CDR3 protein comes from TCRdb applying MiXCR to the 5' RACE reads. The table has about 730,000 distinct CDR3 sequences, around 20% seen once. The sample was also linked to a second study, of T cells expressing NK-cell markers.

The specimen was PBMCs. These receptors were taken from a woman aged 18-35 years in good health. CDR3s include the opening cysteine and the closing phenylalanine or tryptophan. A D gene is named only where the DNA matches it firmly. Only part of the rows carry a size: once, few, many, or a class if the clone is expanded.

J	D	V	size	CDR3	DNA
TRBJ2-3	.	TRBV6-2/TRBV6-3	few	CASSYFGRQATDTQYF	TGTGCCAGCAGTTACTTTGGCCGCCAAGCCACAGATACGCAGTATTTT
TRBJ2-7	.	TRBV7-9	few	CASSPSMGYPKSYEQYF	TGTGCCAGCAGCCCATCAATGGGGTATCCCAAGTCCTACGAGCAGTACTTC
TRBJ1-1	TRBD1	TRBV6-1	few	CASKTGGEGTEAFF	TGTGCCAGCAAAACAGGGGGCGAAGGCACTGAAGCTTTCTTT
TRBJ1-1	.	TRBV20-1	.	CSASGEPNTEAFF	TGCAGTGCTAGCGGGGAACCTAACACTGAAGCTTTCTTT
TRBJ2-5	.	TRBV7-9	.	CASSLNSGETQYF	TGTGCCAGCAGCCTGAACAGTGGAGAGACCCAGTACTTC
TRBJ1-3	TRBD1	TRBV12-3/TRBV12-4	many	CASSRQGEGNTIYF	TGTGCCAGCAGTCGACAGGGAGAAGGAAACACCATATATTTT
TRBJ2-4	.	TRBV20-1	many	CSARPGERIIQYF	TGCAGTGCTAGGCCGGGAGAGAGGATAATTCAGTACTTC
TRBJ2-5	TRBD2	TRBV12-3/TRBV12-4	few	CASSSLASGGSETQYF	TGTGCCAGCAGTTCCTTAGCTAGCGGGGGTTCAGAGACCCAGTACTTC
TRBJ2-1	.	TRBV12-3/TRBV12-4	.	CASTLGSHEQFF	TGTGCCAGCACCTTAGGGTCCCATGAGCAGTTCTTC
TRBJ2-7	.	TRBV7-6	.	CASSFEWGAYEQYF	TGTGCCAGCAGCTTCGAGTGGGGGGCCTACGAGCAGTACTTC
TRBJ2-2	.	TRBV12-3/TRBV12-4	few	CASRLQGGELFF	TGTGCCAGCAGGCTACAGGGCGGGGAGCTGTTTTTT
TRBJ2-6	.	TRBV2	few	CASSEVRLSGANVLTF	TGTGCCAGCAGTGAAGTAAGATTATCTGGGGCCAACGTCCTGACTTTC
TRBJ2-6	TRBD1	TRBV20-1	.	CSARATGAGANVLTF	TGCAGTGCTAGGGCTACAGGGGCTGGGGCCAACGTCCTGACTTTC
TRBJ1-4	TRBD1	TRBV5-5	few	CASKGAREKLFF	TGTGCCAGCAAGGGGGCTCGGGAAAAACTGTTTTTT
TRBJ1-2	.	TRBV20-1	.	CSAIWETNYGYTF	TGCAGTGCTATCTGGGAAACTAACTATGGCTACACCTTC
TRBJ1-6	.	TRBV9	.	CASSAANSPLHF	TGTGCCAGCAGCGCAGCCAATTCACCCCTCCACTTT
TRBJ2-3	.	TRBV11-2	.	CASSPTRAGTYTDTQYF	TGTGCCAGCAGCCCTACCCGGGCGGGGACTTACACAGATACGCAGTATTTT
TRBJ2-7	.	TRBV3-1	.	CASSRASRAATYEQYF	TGTGCCAGCAGCCGAGCATCGCGGGCAGCTACCTACGAGCAGTACTTC
TRBJ2-1	.	TRBV6-5	few	CASSYSGAYNEQFF	TGTGCCAGCAGTTACTCCGGGGCGTACAATGAGCAGTTCTTC
TRBJ2-1	TRBD2	TRBV12-3/TRBV12-4	few	CASSRLAGVDEQFF	TGTGCCAGCAGTAGGTTAGCGGGAGTTGACGAGCAGTTCTTC
TRBJ2-1	TRBD1	TRBV12-3/TRBV12-4	.	CASNNRGSYNEQFF	TGTGCCAGCAACAACAGGGGCTCCTACAATGAGCAGTTCTTC
TRBJ2-5	.	TRBV18	.	CASSPRVLETQYF	TGTGCCAGCTCACCGCGAGTTCTGGAGACCCAGTACTTC
TRBJ1-2	.	TRBV20-1	many	CSALPTGRIFYGYTF	TGCAGTGCCCTCCCGACAGGACGAATCTTCTATGGCTACACCTTC
TRBJ2-7	TRBD2	TRBV10-3	.	CATGLAGFHEQYF	TGTGCCACCGGACTAGCGGGATTCCACGAGCAGTACTTC
TRBJ2-5	TRBD1	TRBV29-1	.	CSAKTGGSETQYF	TGCAGCGCTAAGACAGGGGGCAGCGAGACCCAGTACTTC
TRBJ1-1	.	TRBV2	many	CASSQGEGTEAFF	TGTGCCAGCAGCCAAGGGGAGGGCACTGAAGCTTTCTTT
TRBJ2-2	.	TRBV20-1	few	CSAGPNGNGELFF	TGCAGTGCTGGCCCTAATGGGAACGGGGAGCTGTTTTTT
TRBJ1-1	TRBD1	TRBV20-1	.	CSARPSGQGGRDTEAFF	TGCAGTGCTAGACCTTCGGGACAGGGAGGTCGGGACACTGAAGCTTTCTTT
TRBJ2-3	TRBD2	TRBV20-1	.	CSASRVGLAGDGTQYF	TGCAGTGCTAGCCGAGTGGGACTAGCGGGAGACGGTACGCAGTATTTT
TRBJ2-5	.	TRBV5-1	few	CASSLEGGAALLETQYF	TGCGCCAGCAGCTTGGAGGGGGGAGCGGCCCTCCTAGAGACCCAGTACTTC
TRBJ2-2	TRBD1	TRBV10-3	few	CAISLDRDTGELFF	TGTGCCATCAGTCTGGACAGGGACACCGGGGAGCTGTTTTTT
TRBJ2-5	.	TRBV29-1	.	CSVVSGEETQYF	TGCAGCGTTGTTTCTGGGGAAGAGACCCAGTACTTC
TRBJ2-7	.	TRBV20-1	once	CSASGPKHSSYEQYF	TGCAGTGCTAGCGGCCCGAAGCACAGCTCCTACGAGCAGTACTTC